Listed here are 26 T cell receptor beta chains from one sample, sequenced in a study of cytomegalovirus exposure and HLA in healthy donors. With 60 Vbeta and 13 Jbeta primers, the PCR was carried out. The protocol was immunoSEQ multiplex PCR, while the TCRdb copy is restricted to in-frame clones and leaves out a portion. The sample yields tens of thousands of clones, roughly 84% seen once. The sequencing input was PBMCs. These receptors were collected from a young woman in good health and CMV-seronegative.

This rearrangement joins TRBV6-1 to TRBJ1-1; no reliable D call. The CDR3 is 14 residues long. The germline V and J ends were trimmed by 1 base and 1 base, with 7 bases remaining between them. Germline V gene lookup returns CDR1 MNHNS and CDR2 SASEGT. The CDR3 sequence is CASSEGGENTEAFF. In DNA form, the CDR3 reads TGTGCCAGCAGTGAAGGCGGAGAGAACACTGAAGCTTTCTTT.

The gene calls are TRBV2 and TRBJ2-1; 14 nucleotides line up with TRBD2. CDR1 is SNHLY, CDR2 FYNNEI, per germline. V was pared by 6 bases and J by 3 bases, with 4 bases of the junction left unmatched. The CDR3 totals 16 residues. The CDR3 loop is CASRGLAGGDYNEQFF. The CDR3 DNA sequence: TGTGCCAGCAGAGGACTAGCGGGAGGCGACTACAATGAGCAGTTCTTC.

The sample holds one count of this clone. The chain joins TRBV27 to TRBJ1-2; no firm D call. Trimming cost V 8 bases and J 4 bases, with 23 bases left between them. This CDR3 has 16 amino acids. Germline V lookup: CDR1 MNHEY, CDR2 SMNVEV (reference sequence). The DNA of the CDR3 is TGTGCCAGCGTTGGGCCTCAGCCGTCCTACGGCTATGGCTACACCTTC. The encoded protein is CASVGPQPSYGYGYTF.

The gene calls are TRBV7-9 and TRBJ1-2; no definite D call. Per germline, CDR1 SEHNR and CDR2 FQNEAQ (reference sequence). The CDR3 runs 12 residues. Trimming removed 1 base from V and 5 bases from J, with 5 bases in between. CDR3 amino acids: CASSLEPYGYTF. For the CDR3, the DNA is TGTGCCAGCAGCTTAGAGCCATATGGCTACACCTTC. Full variable domain (rest looked up from reference TRBV7-9 and TRBJ1-2): DTGVSQNPRHKITKRGQNVTFRCDPISEHNRLYWYRQTLGQGPEFLTYFQNEAQLEKSRLLSDRFSAERPKGSFSTLEIQRTEQGDSAMYLCASSLEPYGYTFGSGTRLTVV.

V usage is TRBV28 and J usage is TRBJ2-7; TRBD2 agrees at 7 bases. Germline lookup yields CDR1 MDHEN and CDR2 SYDVKM. V was pared by 8 bases and J by 7 bases, with 20 bases of the junction left unmatched. The CDR3 spans 16 residues. Written as DNA, the CDR3 is TGTGCCAGCCGACCCGCCGGCCGGGACGGGAGGTTTGAGCAGTACTTC. Its translation is CASRPAGRDGRFEQYF.

This clone was observed once. This chain links TRBV4-1 with TRBJ2-7; 9 bases match TRBD2. The CDR3 length is 16 residues. V lost 4 bases, J lost 1 base, and 8 bases stayed unmatched. CDR1 and CDR2 from the germline V gene are MGHRA and YSYEKL. CDR3 loop: CASSPGLASLSYEQYF. CDR3 DNA: TGCGCCAGCAGCCCCGGACTAGCGAGCTTGTCCTACGAGCAGTACTTC.

The gene calls are TRBV28 and TRBJ2-5, with 9 bases lining up with TRBD1. Germline CDR1 MDHEN, CDR2 SYDVKM. This CDR3 is built from 14 residues. The J segment lost 5 bases and the V segment lost 6 bases, leaving 7 bases of the junction unmatched. The CDR3 nucleotides read TGTGCCAGCAGAACCAGGACAGGGGATGAGACCCAGTACTTC. Protein: CASRTRTGDETQYF.

Only one count was recorded for this clone. The chain couples TRBV5-1 to TRBJ2-7; tentative D call: TRBD1 (5 bases). V was trimmed by 0 bases and J by 3 bases, leaving 7 bases between them. The CDR3 extends over 13 amino acids. CDR1 SGHRS and CDR2 YFSETQ come from the germline V gene. CDR3 DNA: TGCGCCAGCAGCTTGGTAAGGGGCTACGAGCAGTACTTC. It encodes CASSLVRGYEQYF.

This clone was detected once. This sequence joins TRBV2 and TRBJ2-5; 7 positions match TRBD2. The CDR3 sequence is 14 residues long. V lost 6 bases, J lost 4 bases, and 8 bases stayed unmatched. Germline CDR1 SNHLY, CDR2 FYNNEI. The CDR3 is CASRASGGIETQYF. DNA of the CDR3: TGTGCCAGCAGGGCTAGCGGAGGGATAGAGACCCAGTACTTC.

V gene TRBV5-4 combines with J gene TRBJ2-5, with D maybe TRBD1 (6 bases). The J call may be faulty, since TRBJ2-7 better matches the DNA end. The germline V gene has CDR1 SGHNT and CDR2 YYREEE (reference sequence). This CDR3 spans 14 amino acids. The CDR3 nucleotides read TGTGCCAGCAGCTTAAAACAGGGATCCTACGAGCAGTACTTC. Translating gives CASSLKQGSYEQYF.

J is TRBJ2-7 and V is TRBV27; TRBD1 aligns across 9 bases. From germline, CDR1 is MNHEY and CDR2 SMNVEV (reference sequence). The CDR3 extends over 12 amino acids. V shed 6 bases, J shed 4 bases, and the junction held 1 base outside the gene matches. The CDR3 reads CASRGTGYEQYF. The CDR3 coding sequence is TGTGCCAGCAGGGGGACAGGGTACGAGCAGTACTTC.

The chain employs TRBV6-1 and TRBJ1-3; no reliable D call. CDR1 and CDR2 from the germline V gene are MNHNS and SASEGT. The CDR3 spans 15 residues. Trimming pared 1 base from V and 0 bases from J, leaving 7 bases between. This CDR3 reads CASSEGGLSGNTIYF. DNA for the CDR3: TGTGCCAGCAGTGAAGGCGGACTCTCTGGAAACACCATATATTTT.

J is TRBJ1-6 and V is TRBV28; D not resolved. Germline V gene sequence: CDR1 MDHEN, CDR2 SYDVKM. V shed 5 bases and J shed 9 bases, with 8 bases lying between them. The CDR3 covers 12 residues. The CDR3 region is CASSKESSPLHF. CDR3 bases: TGTGCCAGCAGTAAAGAGTCTTCACCCCTCCACTTT.

The CDR3 here is CASSYLTGGRNEQFF. The CDR3, as DNA: TGTGCCAGCAGCTATCTGACAGGGGGAAGAAATGAGCAGTTCTTC. The chain carries TRBV14 and TRBJ2-1; 9 nucleotides align to TRBD1. The germline CDR1 and CDR2 sequences are SGHDN and FVKESK. The V segment lost 5 bases and the J segment 7 bases; nucleotides outside the gene matches: 9. This CDR3 has 15 residues.

Remarks on this clone: The junction departs from the called germline gene at one end, perhaps through a read error. The rearrangement uses TRBV7-9 and TRBJ1-2; TRBD1 agrees at 7 bases. Germline CDR1 reads SEHNR; CDR2 reads FQNEAQ (reference sequence). The CDR3 has 16 residues. The CDR3 reads CSSSLGSGGGSYGYTF. In DNA, the CDR3 is TGTTCCAGCAGCTTAGGGTCAGGGGGAGGCAGCTATGGCTACACCTTC.

This chain joins TRBV5-1 and TRBJ2-1; 9 nucleotides line up with TRBD1. V trimming: 4 bases; J trimming: 7 bases; junction bases outside the gene matches: 6. CDR1 and CDR2 from the germline V gene are SGHRS and YFSETQ. CDR3 length: 14 amino acids. The CDR3 spells CASSRGQGMNEQFF. CDR3 sequence (DNA): TGCGCCAGCAGCCGGGGACAGGGAATGAATGAGCAGTTCTTC.

About this clone itself: The germline gene is not matched at one end of the junction; a read error may be the cause. The chain links TRBV19 to TRBJ1-2, with no clear D. The CDR3 totals 16 residues. The germline gives CDR1 LNHDA, CDR2 SQIVND (reference sequence). CDR3 in amino acids: CASSSGVLGYNYRYTF. As DNA, the CDR3 is TGTGCCAGTAGTTCTGGCGTTCTTGGTTATAACTATCGCTACACCTTC.

V and J are TRBV7-3 and TRBJ1-3, with 8 bases that match TRBD1. Germline CDR1 SGHTA, CDR2 FQGTGA. The length of the CDR3 is 12 residues. Unmatched junction bases numbered 5, after V lost 5 bases and J lost 11 bases. CDR3 nucleotides: TGTGCCAGCAGCCCGGGGACAGGATCCATATATTTT. Encoded protein: CASSPGTGSIYF.

This sequence joins TRBV7-9 and TRBJ2-5; 11 bases are shared with TRBD2. Trimming removed 4 bases from V and 3 bases from J; junction bases left unmatched: 4. This CDR3 has 15 residues. Germline V gene sequence: CDR1 SEHNR, CDR2 FQNEAQ (reference sequence). The CDR3 protein is CASSSGSGREETQYF. CDR3 sequence (DNA): TGTGCCAGCAGCTCCGGTAGCGGGAGGGAAGAGACCCAGTACTTC.

This chain uses TRBV28 with TRBJ1-2, with D perhaps matching TRBD1 (5 bases). Germline CDR1 is MDHEN and CDR2 is SYDVKM. V gave up 7 bases and J gave up 8 bases, with 26 bases separating them. The CDR3 length is 16 residues. The CDR3 reads CASIIQGAGRRGGYTF. The CDR3 DNA is TGTGCCAGCATCATTCAGGGTGCCGGGAGGCGGGGAGGCTACACCTTC.

The chain has TRBV5-1 and TRBJ2-1; 14 bases are shared with TRBD2. Germline lookup yields CDR1 SGHRS and CDR2 YFSETQ. Unmatched junction bases numbered 10, after V lost 3 bases and J lost 8 bases. The CDR3 has 17 amino acids. CDR3 sequence reads: CASSSAPGLAGVYEQFF. The CDR3 region has the DNA TGCGCCAGCAGCTCGGCCCCGGGACTAGCGGGAGTCTATGAGCAGTTCTTC.

V and J are TRBV15 and TRBJ1-1; TRBD1 matches at 9 bases. Trimming removed 2 bases from V and 11 bases from J; junction bases left unmatched: 9. Germline V gives CDR1 LNHNV, CDR2 YYDKDF (reference sequence). The CDR3 contains 14 residues. CDR3 sequence (DNA): TGTGCCACCAGCAGACAAACAGGGGGCTTGGAGGCTTTCTTT. It yields the protein CATSRQTGGLEAFF.

The rearrangement uses TRBV6-4 and TRBJ2-1; 10 positions agree with TRBD2. V was pared by 2 bases and J by 6 bases, with 4 bases of the junction left unmatched. CDR1 is MRHNA, CDR2 SNTAGT, per germline. The length of the CDR3 is 15 residues. Here the CDR3 reads CASSDQSSGGNEQFF. CDR3 nucleotides: TGTGCCAGCAGTGACCAGTCTAGCGGGGGCAATGAGCAGTTCTTC.

CDR3 region: CAWEQGARWIGETQYF. In DNA form, the CDR3 reads TGTGCCTGGGAACAGGGGGCGCGGTGGATTGGGGAGACCCAGTACTTC. This chain connects TRBV30 to TRBJ2-5; 9 bases match TRBD1. J gave up 5 bases and V 5 bases, and 15 bases lay outside the gene matches. Looked up from germline, CDR1 is GTSNPN and CDR2 is SVGIG (reference sequence). This CDR3 has 16 residues.

The chain couples TRBV5-5 to TRBJ1-5; D may be TRBD1 (6 bases). This CDR3 is built from 14 residues. Trimming took off 4 bases at V and 4 bases at J, with 12 bases between the two ends. Germline V CDR1 and CDR2: SGHKS, YYEKEE (reference sequence). The CDR3 bases are TGTGCCAGCAGCAAAGGACAGCGGAATCAGCCCCAGCATTTT. It yields the protein CASSKGQRNQPQHF.

Of note for this clone: The junction differs from germline at one of its ends, possibly a read error. The genes are TRBV7-8 and TRBJ2-6; D is possibly TRBD1 (5 bases). Germline CDR1 SGHVS, CDR2 FQNEAQ. The CDR3 covers 15 residues. As DNA, the CDR3 is TGTGCCAGCAGCTTCCCGGTCTCTGGGGCCAACGGCCTGACTTTC. Its protein product is CASSFPVSGANGLTF.